These 27 T cell receptor beta chains came from one sample sequenced in a study of blood T cells in healthy people across ages. The authors ran a second PCR of about 6 to 11 cycles using a sample-barcoded 5' primer and a J-beta primer mix. TCRdb passed the 5' RACE reads through MiXCR, listing each CDR3 protein once. The table lists about 780,000 distinct CDR3 sequences, about half of them singletons. The sequencing sample was made of blood. Receptors originate from an elderly man in good health.

This clonotype was seen ten or more times. The chain couples TRBV7-2 to TRBJ2-3; D gene unclear. V was trimmed by 5 bases and J by 1 base, leaving 13 bases between them. This CDR3 is built from 15 residues. Germline V gene data show CDR1 as SGHTA and CDR2 as FQGNSA. The CDR3 protein is CASSPRSPGTDTQYF. The CDR3 nucleotides read TGTGCCAGCAGCCCCCGGAGCCCGGGCACAGATACGCAGTATTTT.

The rearrangement links TRBV4-2 to TRBJ2-5; 12 bases are a match to TRBD2. The CDR3 sequence is 16 residues long. CDR1 is LGHNA, CDR2 YNFKEQ, per germline. The J segment lost 11 bases and the V segment lost 5 bases, leaving 15 bases of the junction unmatched. The CDR3 region has the DNA TGTGCCAGCAGCAAAACACAGACTAGCGGGAGAGCTGAGCAGTACTTC. Residues: CASSKTQTSGRAEQYF.

The V and J genes are TRBV27 and TRBJ2-7; weak D call: TRBD1 (6 bases). The germline CDR1 and CDR2 sequences are MNHEY and SMNVEV (reference sequence). CDR3 size: 15 residues. Deletions cut 5 bases from V and 6 bases from J, with 20 bases between. Written as DNA, the CDR3 is TGTGCCAGCAGTCCGCGAGGGTCCCCCAGGGGCGAGCAGTACTTC. It specifies CASSPRGSPRGEQYF.

This clonotype occurred a few times. This sequence joins TRBV20-1 and TRBJ1-3; D call uncertain. The V and J ends lost 1 base and 0 bases respectively, with 16 bases between them. CDR1 and CDR2 from the germline V gene are DFQATT and SNEGSKA (reference sequence). CDR3 length equals 17 residues. CDR3 in DNA: TGCAGTGCTAGAGGGACGGTAGTTGCCTCCTCTGGAAACACCATATATTTT. Translation gives CSARGTVVASSGNTIYF.

This clonotype has just a few counts. The chain joins TRBV24-1 to TRBJ2-1; 7 bases fit TRBD2. This CDR3 spans 14 amino acids. V shed 5 bases, J shed 9 bases, and the junction held 9 bases outside the gene matches. Germline V gene data show CDR1 as KGHDR and CDR2 as SFDVKD. The CDR3 DNA follows: TGTGCCACCAGTGCCCCGGGGGGTACCAGTGAGCAGTTCTTC. Residues: CATSAPGGTSEQFF.

This chain uses TRBV10-3 with TRBJ2-3; possibly TRBD2 for D (5 bases). The germline CDR1 and CDR2 sequences are ENHRY and SYGVKD. The CDR3 covers 12 residues. V was shortened by 8 bases and J by 1 base, with 7 bases between the two germline ends. Here the CDR3 reads CAIDGGTDTQYF. As DNA, the CDR3 is TGTGCCATCGACGGGGGCACAGATACGCAGTATTTT.

The CDR3 is CASSQAPVMGQGFFGANVLTF. The CDR3 bases are TGCGCCAGCAGCCAAGCCCCGGTTATGGGACAGGGGTTTTTTGGGGCCAACGTCCTGACTTTC. This chain joins TRBV5-1 and TRBJ2-6; 10 bases align to TRBD1. This CDR3 contains 21 residues. Looked up from germline, CDR1 is SGHRS and CDR2 is YFSETQ. The junction had 19 bases not matched to a gene; V was cut back by 4 bases and J by 3 bases.

The genes are TRBV3-1 and TRBJ2-1; the D gene is possibly TRBD1 (5 bases). Near its end, the DNA agrees better with TRBJ2-7, so the J call may be wrong. This CDR3 comprises 16 residues. Germline loops: CDR1 LGHDT, CDR2 YNNKEL (reference sequence). DNA of the CDR3: TGTGCCAGCAGCCAACCAGGGAAAAGCTCCTACAATGAGCAGTACTTC. Translating it yields CASSQPGKSSYNEQYF.

Regarding this clonotype: A much larger clone sits a single nucleotide away, making a read error possible. The rearrangement uses TRBV5-1 and TRBJ2-3; TRBD2 matches 8 bases. The CDR3 runs to 17 residues. Germline V gives CDR1 SGHRS, CDR2 YFSETQ. DNA of the CDR3: TGCGCCAGCGGCTTGGCCCCAGCGGGAGACCCCACAGATACGCAGTATTTT. The encoded protein is CASGLAPAGDPTDTQYF.

This clonotype came up many times. V is TRBV10-2 and J is TRBJ2-3; 11 nucleotides align to TRBD2. The germline CDR1 and CDR2 sequences are WSHSY and SAAADI. With V trimmed by 0 bases and J by 9 bases, 2 bases remained unmatched. The CDR3 extends over 14 amino acids. The DNA of the CDR3 is TGCGCCAGCAGTGAGTCGGGGACTAGCGGAACGCAGTATTTT. This translates into CASSESGTSGTQYF.

The rearrangement links TRBV7-2 to TRBJ1-2, with D possibly TRBD1 on 5 matching bases. The ends were cut back, 1 base at V and 7 bases at J, with 13 bases in the middle. This CDR3 is built from 14 residues. Germline V gives CDR1 SGHTA, CDR2 FQGNSA. DNA of the CDR3: TGTGCCAGCAGCTTAGAAGCAGGGAAAGGTGGCTACACCTTC. It encodes CASSLEAGKGGYTF. The complete variable domain, with remaining parts taken from reference TRBV7-2 and TRBJ1-2, reads GAGVSQSPSNKVTEKGKDVELRCDPISGHTALYWYRQSLGQGLEFLIYFQGNSAPDKSGLPSDRFSAERTGGSVSTLTIQRTQQEDSAVYLCASSLEAGKGGYTFGSGTRLTVV.

Turning to this clonotype: One end of the junction varies from germline; a read error may be responsible. The chain employs TRBV19 and TRBJ1-4; TRBD1 is a possible D gene (6 bases). The CDR3 contains 15 residues. Looked up from germline, CDR1 is LNHDA and CDR2 is SQIVND (reference sequence). Here the CDR3 DNA reads TGCGCCAGTAGTACCCTGGACAGCCGGAATGAAAAACTGTTTTTT. Translation: CASSTLDSRNEKLFF.

The chain joins TRBV4-3 to TRBJ2-3; TRBD1 matches at 10 bases. CDR1 LGHNA and CDR2 YSLEER come from the germline V gene. The CDR3 runs to 16 residues. The J segment lost 4 bases and the V segment lost 0 bases, leaving 4 bases of the junction unmatched. CDR3 sequence (DNA): TGCGCCAGCAGCCAAGATTTCGGACAGGGGGCAGATACGCAGTATTTT. The encoded protein is CASSQDFGQGADTQYF.

V is TRBV7-2 and J is TRBJ2-1, with 10 bases matching TRBD2. This CDR3 contains 15 residues. CDR1 SGHTA and CDR2 FQGNSA come from the germline V gene. J lost 4 bases, V lost 6 bases, and 6 bases had no gene match. The CDR3 region has the DNA TGTACCAGCAGTACTAGCGGGATATCGTACAATGAGCAGTTCTTC. Translated: CTSSTSGISYNEQFF.

This clonotype was detected once. This chain links TRBV7-2 with TRBJ1-1, with a tentative D call TRBD1 (6 bases). CDR3 length: 14 residues. Germline V gene data show CDR1 as SGHTA and CDR2 as FQGNSA. Trimming took 4 bases from V and 6 from J, leaving 15 bases between them. This chain's CDR3 is CASSSDQGRAEAFF. The CDR3 DNA reads as TGTGCCAGCAGCTCAGATCAGGGGCGGGCTGAAGCTTTCTTT.

The rearrangement links TRBV6-2 or TRBV6-3 to TRBJ2-7; D is unclear. Germline V lookup: CDR1 MNHEY, CDR2 SVGEGT. The ends were cut back, 4 bases at V and 8 bases at J, with 12 bases in the middle. This CDR3 contains 12 residues. CDR3 nucleotides: TGTGCCAGCAGTTTCAGACAAGCTCAGCAGTACTTC. As protein: CASSFRQAQQYF.

This sequence joins TRBV5-1 and TRBJ2-7; 7 positions agree with TRBD1. Looked up from germline, CDR1 is SGHRS and CDR2 is YFSETQ. The CDR3 runs to 12 residues. After removal of 5 bases from V and 6 bases from J, the junction contained 5 bases not matched to a gene. CDR3 in amino acids: CASRATGCEQYF. CDR3 DNA sequence: TGCGCCAGCAGGGCGACAGGGTGCGAGCAGTACTTC.

The genes are TRBV7-2 and TRBJ2-5; no reliable D call. The CDR3 has 14 amino acids. V lost 2 bases to trimming and J lost 3 bases, with 10 bases between them. CDR1 SGHTA and CDR2 FQGNSA come from the germline V gene. Written as DNA, the CDR3 is TGTGCCAGCAGCTTAAAGTGGGTAGAAGAGACCCAGTACTTC. This codes for CASSLKWVEETQYF.

The chain joins TRBV7-2 to TRBJ1-1; 7 bases fit TRBD1. Germline CDR1 SGHTA, CDR2 FQGNSA. The V segment lost 8 bases and the J segment 2 bases; nucleotides outside the gene matches: 8. The CDR3 loop spans 14 amino acids. CDR3 residues: CASARDSHNTEAFF. The CDR3, as DNA: TGTGCCAGCGCCAGGGACAGTCATAACACTGAAGCTTTCTTT.

The chain employs TRBV2 and TRBJ2-3, with 12 bases that match TRBD1. The CDR3 is made up of 18 amino acids. J lost 4 bases, V lost 4 bases, and 12 bases had no gene match. Per germline, CDR1 SNHLY and CDR2 FYNNEI. In DNA, the CDR3 is TGTGCCAGCAGTGTCTTCGGGACAGGGGGCGTTGGGGCAGATACGCAGTATTTT. Residues: CASSVFGTGGVGADTQYF.

The chain combines TRBV5-1 with TRBJ2-1, with 12 bases lining up with TRBD2. The CDR3 is made up of 19 amino acids. Germline V gene sequence: CDR1 SGHRS, CDR2 YFSETQ. The V segment lost 0 bases and the J segment 0 bases; nucleotides outside the gene matches: 7. In DNA form, the CDR3 reads TGCGCCAGCAGCTTGGACCTAGCGGGAGGGCTATACTCCTACAATGAGCAGTTCTTC. Protein: CASSLDLAGGLYSYNEQFF.

The chain recombines TRBV10-3 with TRBJ2-1; 8 positions match TRBD1. With V trimmed by 5 bases and J by 4 bases, 7 bases remained unmatched. The CDR3 spans 15 residues. The germline gives CDR1 ENHRY, CDR2 SYGVKD. The CDR3 coding sequence is TGTGCCATCAGTTCCACAGGGGGTCAATACAATGAGCAGTTCTTC. Protein: CAISSTGGQYNEQFF.

Points on this clonotype: This sequence may be a read error, since a much larger clone differs from it by one base. The genes are TRBV7-9 and TRBJ2-2; 13 bases agree with TRBD2. Germline V gene lookup returns CDR1 SEHNR and CDR2 FQNEAQ (reference sequence). The CDR3 runs 16 residues. The CDR3: CVSKLAGGPVTGELFF. The CDR3 nucleotides read TGTGTCAGCAAACTAGCGGGAGGGCCGGTCACCGGGGAGCTGTTTTTT.

V and J are TRBV28 and TRBJ1-1; D might be TRBD1 (6 bases). Germline V gene sequence: CDR1 MDHEN, CDR2 SYDVKM. The CDR3 length is 16 residues. V gave up 4 bases and J gave up 1 base, with 16 bases separating them. The CDR3 reads CASSSMGAIGNTEAFF. CDR3 bases: TGTGCCAGCAGTTCGATGGGGGCAATCGGGAACACTGAAGCTTTCTTT.

The chain is built from TRBV20-1 and TRBJ2-1, with 7 bases that match TRBD2. Germline values: CDR1 DFQATT, CDR2 SNEGSKA (reference sequence). V trimming: 0 bases; J trimming: 7 bases; junction bases outside the gene matches: 6. The CDR3 loop spans 14 amino acids. The CDR3 sequence is CSARDSGGGNEQFF. The DNA of the CDR3 is TGCAGTGCTAGAGACTCGGGAGGCGGGAATGAGCAGTTCTTC.

The rearrangement joins TRBV28 to TRBJ2-5, with D maybe TRBD1 (7 bases). CDR1 and CDR2 from the germline V gene are MDHEN and SYDVKM. Trimming removed 7 bases from V and 4 bases from J, with 16 bases in between. The CDR3 totals 14 residues. DNA for the CDR3: TGTGCCAGCATTGGAGGGGGCAAGGTAGAGACCCAGTACTTC. Translation gives CASIGGGKVETQYF.

This clonotype was observed at least ten times. J is TRBJ2-1 and V is TRBV7-2; unclear D gene. Trimming removed 7 bases from V and 1 base from J, with 11 bases in between. Germline V CDR1 and CDR2: SGHTA, FQGNSA. This CDR3 is 14 amino acids long. CDR3 DNA sequence: TGTGCCAGCACCCTTGACGGATCCTACAATGAGCAGTTCTTC. Translating it yields CASTLDGSYNEQFF.